The 32 T cell receptor beta chains reported below all come from one sample, sequenced in a study of T cells expressing NK-cell markers (dated by TCRdb to 2018 to 2021). Preparation of the library involved 5' RACE. Instrument on record: Illumina HiSeq 2000. TCRdb reprocessed the raw reads; every CDR3 protein sequence is a single record, and DNA is not supplied. The sample table gives a few hundred thousand distinct CDR3 sequences. 5% to 5.5% of the sample belongs to the ten largest clones. The sample consisted of blood T cells: a sorted CD56 or NKG2C T cell subset, CD4+ or CD8+ T cells, or bulk PBMC T cells (not recorded which). Receptor source: a man aged 18 to 69 in good health.

The rearrangement uses TRBV5-1 and TRBJ2-1; TCRdb's D gene call, TRBD1, goes unchecked for lack of DNA. From germline, CDR1 is SGHRS and CDR2 YFSETQ. The CDR3 has 16 residues. The CDR3 loop is CASSLPGTAGVNEQFF. Based on the CDR3 plus reference TRBV5-1 and TRBJ2-1, the full variable domain is KAGVTQTPRYLIKTRGQQVTLSCSPISGHRSVSWYQQTPGQGLQFLFEYFSETQRNKGNFPGRFSGRQFSNSRSEMNVSTLELGDSALYLCASSLPGTAGVNEQFFGPGTRLTVL.

CDR3 region: CASSTLRGKSSTDTQYF. The chain is built from TRBV18 and TRBJ2-3. CDR1 and CDR2 (germline): KGHSH, LQKENI. This CDR3 is 17 amino acids long.

V and J are TRBV12-3 or TRBV12-4 and TRBJ2-7; TCRdb's D call, TRBD1, is unchecked because there is no DNA. The CDR3 loop spans 16 amino acids. The CDR3 sequence is CASSLFGSGSLYEQYF.

The CDR3 region is CASSLDKAGGRGTQYF. The V and J genes are TRBV11-2 and TRBJ2-5; checking the TCRdb D call of TRBD2 is not possible without DNA. The CDR3 is 16 amino acids. Germline CDR1 reads SGHAT; CDR2 reads FQNNGV.

The CDR3 sequence: CSARDSRGGSEAFF. This rearrangement joins TRBV20-1 to TRBJ1-1; TCRdb selects TRBD1, and the lack of DNA leaves this call unchecked. Germline CDR1 reads DFQATT; CDR2 reads SNEGSKA (reference sequence). The CDR3 spans 14 residues.

This sequence joins TRBV12-3 or TRBV12-4 and TRBJ1-1; TCRdb lists TRBD1, though no DNA is available to test this call. The CDR3 extends over 15 amino acids. The CDR3 here is CASSFQGHFNTEAFF.

J is TRBJ1-1 and V is TRBV2. This CDR3 has 11 amino acids. The germline CDR1 and CDR2 sequences are SNHLY and FYNNEI. CDR3 residues: CASSWNTEAFF.

J is TRBJ2-5 and V is TRBV5-4; checking the TCRdb D call of TRBD2 is not possible without DNA. Germline V gene data show CDR1 as SGHNT and CDR2 as YYREEE (reference sequence). The CDR3 covers 13 residues. CDR3: CASSRSGAETQYF.

The chain joins TRBV24-1 to TRBJ2-2; TCRdb designates TRBD2, a call that cannot be tested without DNA. Germline loops: CDR1 KGHDR, CDR2 SFDVKD. There are 17 residues in the CDR3. The CDR3 region is CATSDLPGGGAGGELFF.

The chain combines TRBV27 with TRBJ2-7; TCRdb gives TRBD1 as the D gene, but with no DNA this cannot be confirmed. The CDR3 sequence is 15 residues long. The germline V gene encodes CDR1 MNHEY and CDR2 SMNVEV (reference sequence). CDR3 loop: CASSQGVDRGYEQYF.

The chain employs TRBV7-2 and TRBJ2-6. The CDR3 sequence is 17 residues long. Germline CDR1 and CDR2: SGHTA and FQGNSA. The CDR3 is CASSLTFDLSGANVLTF.

The chain combines TRBV5-1 with TRBJ1-4. Germline assignment: CDR1 SGHRS and CDR2 YFSETQ. The CDR3 has 14 residues. The CDR3: CASSSGPPPEKLFF.

This chain connects TRBV12-3 or TRBV12-4 to TRBJ1-1. This CDR3 comprises 15 residues. CDR3 amino acids: CASRSVGRRNTEAFF.

The chain has TRBV6-1 and TRBJ2-2; as DNA is missing, the TRBD1 call by TCRdb cannot be tested. This CDR3 spans 14 amino acids. The V gene's germline CDR1 is MNHNS and CDR2 SASEGT. This CDR3 reads CASSAGSPSGELFF.

The V and J genes are TRBV12-3 or TRBV12-4 and TRBJ2-3; TCRdb reports TRBD1, a call that lacks DNA to check it against. The CDR3 has 15 amino acids. Here the CDR3 reads CASSLGGWVSDTQYF.

The rearrangement joins TRBV2 to TRBJ2-1; the TRBD1 assignment by TCRdb is unverifiable without DNA. Germline V gene data show CDR1 as SNHLY and CDR2 as FYNNEI. This CDR3 has 14 residues. The CDR3 sequence: CATVGQSSYNEQFF.

The V gene is TRBV3-1, the J gene TRBJ2-3; checking the TCRdb D call of TRBD2 is not possible without DNA. CDR3 size: 15 residues. Germline V gene sequence: CDR1 LGHDT, CDR2 YNNKEL (reference sequence). CDR3 loop: CASSQASGGANTQYF.

J is TRBJ1-4 and V is TRBV25-1; the TRBD1 assignment by TCRdb is unverifiable without DNA. The CDR3 extends over 13 amino acids. From germline, CDR1 is MGHDK and CDR2 SYGVNS. CDR3 region: CASTQDSVEKLFF.

CDR3 loop: CASRPEGQQNTEAFF. The chain is built from TRBV28 and TRBJ1-1; there is no DNA to check the TCRdb D call of TRBD1. The CDR3 has 15 amino acids. Germline V lookup: CDR1 MDHEN, CDR2 SYDVKM.

The V and J genes are TRBV11-2 and TRBJ2-5; TCRdb's D call, TRBD2, is unchecked because there is no DNA. This CDR3 spans 17 amino acids. The germline V gene encodes CDR1 SGHAT and CDR2 FQNNGV. CDR3 amino acids: CASSPQGLQAVPETQYF.

This rearrangement joins TRBV7-4 to TRBJ2-3; TCRdb picks TRBD2, but there is no DNA to check that call. The CDR3 runs 17 residues. The V gene's germline CDR1 is SGHVT and CDR2 SQSDAQ. CDR3 protein: CASSFDWRKVNTDTQYF.

The chain combines TRBV4-1 with TRBJ2-7; TCRdb calls TRBD1, which cannot be checked without DNA. This CDR3 has 15 amino acids. CDR1 is MGHRA and CDR2 is YSYEKL in the germline V gene. This CDR3 reads CASSQDWDRAYEQYF.

The genes are TRBV4-2 and TRBJ2-4; with no DNA, the TCRdb D assignment of TRBD2 cannot be verified. The germline gives CDR1 LGHNA, CDR2 YNFKEQ. This CDR3 has 19 residues. The CDR3 spells CASSRLAGEPTLAKNIQYF.

The chain is built from TRBV5-1 and TRBJ1-1; TCRdb lists TRBD1, though no DNA is available to test this call. The CDR3 spans 14 residues. Germline V lookup: CDR1 SGHRS, CDR2 YFSETQ. The CDR3 is CASSQMGQGTRAFF.

The chain employs TRBV20-1 and TRBJ2-7; TCRdb picks TRBD1, but there is no DNA to check that call. The germline V gene encodes CDR1 DFQATT and CDR2 SNEGSKA (reference sequence). The CDR3 totals 14 residues. This chain's CDR3 is CSARPTGQPYEQYF.

This chain uses TRBV4-2 with TRBJ1-2; TCRdb's D gene call, TRBD1, goes unchecked for lack of DNA. Germline-derived CDR1 and CDR2 are LGHNA and YNFKEQ. The CDR3 loop spans 19 amino acids. CDR3: CASSQAHLGPGTGEGGYTF.

The chain employs TRBV19 and TRBJ1-5; lacking DNA, the TRBD1 call made by TCRdb goes unchecked. This CDR3 has 14 residues. Germline loops: CDR1 LNHDA, CDR2 SQIVND (reference sequence). CDR3 sequence: CASSTQGSNQPQHF.

The chain joins TRBV1 to TRBJ2-3; TCRdb designates TRBD1, a call that cannot be tested without DNA. TRBV1 is an annotated pseudogene. The length of the CDR3 is 15 residues. The CDR3 loop reads CTSSLQGLSTDTQYF.

The gene calls are TRBV3-1 and TRBJ2-5; the TCRdb call, TRBD2, lacks DNA for checking. The CDR3 runs to 16 residues. CDR1 and CDR2 (germline): LGHDT, YNNKEL (reference sequence). CDR3: CASSQYSGGATTTQYF.

The V and J genes are TRBV28 and TRBJ1-5; there is no DNA to check the TCRdb D call of TRBD1. The CDR3 length is 14 residues. Germline values: CDR1 MDHEN, CDR2 SYDVKM. CDR3 in amino acids: CASLGGTSNQPQHF.

The genes are TRBV3-1 and TRBJ1-6. The CDR3 covers 19 residues. Germline V CDR1 and CDR2: LGHDT, YNNKEL (reference sequence). The CDR3 spells CASSPSEGGLSSYNSPLHF. Supplemented by reference TRBV3-1 and TRBJ1-6, the full variable domain reads DTAVSQTPKYLVTQMGNDKSIKCEQNLGHDTMYWYKQDSKKFLKIMFSYNNKELIINETVPNRFSPKSPDKAHLNLHINSLELGDSAVYFCASSPSEGGLSSYNSPLHFGNGTRLTVT.

This chain connects TRBV11-2 to TRBJ2-7; TCRdb designates TRBD1, a call that cannot be tested without DNA. In germline, CDR1 is SGHAT, CDR2 FQNNGV. The CDR3 is 12 residues long. The CDR3 spells CASSLGFPEQYF. Drawing the rest from reference TRBV11-2 and TRBJ2-7, the complete variable domain is EAGVAQSPRYKIIEKRQSVAFWCNPISGHATLYWYQQILGQGPKLLIQFQNNGVVDDSQLPKDRFSAERLKGVDSTLKIQPAKLEDSAVYLCASSLGFPEQYFGPGTRLTVT.